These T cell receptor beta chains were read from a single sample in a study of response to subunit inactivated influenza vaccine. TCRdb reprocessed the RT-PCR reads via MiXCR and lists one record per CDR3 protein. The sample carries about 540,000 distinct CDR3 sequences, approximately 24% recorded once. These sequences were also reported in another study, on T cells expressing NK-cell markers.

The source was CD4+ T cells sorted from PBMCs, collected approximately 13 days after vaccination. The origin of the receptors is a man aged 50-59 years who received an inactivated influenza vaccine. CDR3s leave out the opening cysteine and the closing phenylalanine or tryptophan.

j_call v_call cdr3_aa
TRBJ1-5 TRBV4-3 ASSQDMWQERQPQH
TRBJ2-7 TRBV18 ASSPAAVRYEQY
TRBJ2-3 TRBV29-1 SAAGGPPPDTQY
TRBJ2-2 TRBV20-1 SARGGELF
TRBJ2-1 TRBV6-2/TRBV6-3 ASSKRQGYNEQF
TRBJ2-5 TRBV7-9 ASGGTEQETQY
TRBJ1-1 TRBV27 ASSLLADRMNTEAF
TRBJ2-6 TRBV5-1 ASSAQVSGANVLT
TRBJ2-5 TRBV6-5 ASSSRGRETQY
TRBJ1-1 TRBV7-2 ASSFISRQLNTEAF
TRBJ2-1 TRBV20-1 SAQRGDNEQF
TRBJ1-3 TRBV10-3 AISGGTGNTIY
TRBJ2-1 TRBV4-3 ASSRRITGQGSNEQF
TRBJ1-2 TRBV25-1 ASGYSNGYT
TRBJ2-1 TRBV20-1 SAHRQGTRQF
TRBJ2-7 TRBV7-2 ASSSRTGVGYEQY
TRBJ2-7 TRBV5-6 ASNTGTVFSGYEQY
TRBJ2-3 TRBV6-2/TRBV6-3 ANDGTGRTDTQY
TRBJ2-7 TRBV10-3 AISESGGNSYEQY
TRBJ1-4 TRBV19 ASIAARGLGEKLF
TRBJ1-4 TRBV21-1 ASSNDRGFEKLF
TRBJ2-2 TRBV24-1 ATSDQLAGDDTGELF
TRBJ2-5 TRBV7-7 ASSELSGSLGETQY
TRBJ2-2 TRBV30 ACLRFANTGELF
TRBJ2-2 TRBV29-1 SVFSGCWELL
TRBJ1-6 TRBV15 ATSRDPGPSNSPLH
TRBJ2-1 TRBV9 ASSAGGLNNEQF
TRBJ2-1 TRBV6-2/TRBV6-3 ASTPWRGGGRYEQF